These 30 T cell receptor beta chains share one sample of origin, sequenced in a study of shared clonotypes between healthy human individuals. Sequenced by immunoSEQ multiplex PCR; TCRdb stores in-frame clones only, minus some. Altogether about 1.5 million clones are present, around 98% being singletons, with the ten largest covering around 0.45%. The sequencing input was naive CD4+ T cells sorted from blood. Indicated subset: CD45RA+ positively selected. Receptors originate from a man aged 25 to 40 in good health.

The CDR3 DNA reads as TGTGCCAGCAGCCCGGGGCGGGCCACTGAAGCTTTCTTT. This codes for CASSPGRATEAFF. The rearrangement joins TRBV11-2 to TRBJ1-1, with D perhaps matching TRBD1 (5 bases). Trimming stripped 5 bases from V and 4 bases from J, with 11 bases between. The V gene's germline CDR1 is SGHAT and CDR2 FQNNGV. CDR3 length: 13 residues.

This chain joins TRBV29-1 and TRBJ1-2; weak D call: TRBD1 (6 bases). V lost 3 bases, J lost 10 bases, and 15 bases lay in between. This CDR3 spans 12 amino acids. Germline V gene lookup returns CDR1 SQVTM and CDR2 ANQGSEA. The CDR3 loop reads CSVEASRGYYTF. The DNA of the CDR3 is TGCAGCGTTGAGGCCAGCAGGGGCTACTACACCTTC.

The chain joins TRBV28 to TRBJ1-3, with 7 nucleotides matching TRBD1. From germline, CDR1 is MDHEN and CDR2 SYDVKM. This CDR3 region has 17 residues. Losses at the gene ends were 2 bases for V and 3 bases for J; bases not matched to a gene: 10. CDR3 sequence (DNA): TGTGCCAGCAGTTTACATCGACAGGGAGTCCGTGGAAACACCATATATTTT. Amino acid sequence: CASSLHRQGVRGNTIYF.

A word on this clone: This same CDR3 is encoded by further DNA sequences in the sample. The CDR3 sequence: CASSLGDTQYF. The CDR3 DNA reads as TGTGCCAGCAGCTTGGGCGATACGCAGTATTTT. This chain links TRBV11-2 with TRBJ2-3; D gene unclear. CDR1 is SGHAT and CDR2 is FQNNGV in the germline V gene. This CDR3 is built from 11 residues. With 3 bases removed from V and 6 bases from J, the gap between germline ends came to 4 bases.

The V and J genes are TRBV6-1 and TRBJ2-5, with no clear D. This CDR3 has 12 amino acids. Per the germline V gene, CDR1 is MNHNS and CDR2 is SASEGT. V lost 7 bases and J lost 2, with 8 bases in between. CDR3 in DNA: TGTGCCAGCAATCGCCAACAAGAGACCCAGTACTTC. This encodes CASNRQQETQYF.

Details on this clone: The same CDR3 arises from other DNA sequences in this sample as well. The chain couples TRBV7-8 to TRBJ1-1; no clear D. CDR3 length equals 13 residues. V was shortened by 5 bases and J by 4 bases, with 11 bases between the two germline ends. The germline V gene has CDR1 SGHVS and CDR2 FQNEAQ. CDR3 DNA: TGTGCCAGCAGCAGAGGGCGAGGCACTGAAGCTTTCTTT. Its translation: CASSRGRGTEAFF.

This chain connects TRBV29-1 to TRBJ1-1, with D possibly being TRBD1 (5 bases). Germline V gene data show CDR1 as SQVTM and CDR2 as ANQGSEA. The CDR3 sequence is 14 residues long. The V end lost 5 bases, the J end lost 1 base, and 14 bases lay between the germline ends. CDR3 protein: CSVRQPGENTEAFF. The CDR3 DNA sequence: TGCAGCGTTCGCCAACCGGGGGAGAACACTGAAGCTTTCTTT. Full variable domain (remainder filled in from reference TRBV29-1 and TRBJ1-1): SAVISQKPSRDICQRGTSLTIQCQVDSQVTMMFWYRQQPGQSLTLIATANQGSEATYESGFVIDKFPISRPNLTFSTLTVSNMSPEDSSIYLCSVRQPGENTEAFFGQGTRLTVV.

Only one count was recorded for this clone. V and J are TRBV5-4 and TRBJ2-2; TRBD2 aligns across 12 bases. J gave up 6 bases and V 3 bases, and 6 bases lay outside the gene matches. This CDR3 contains 16 residues. CDR1 and CDR2 from the germline V gene are SGHNT and YYREEE (reference sequence). CDR3 sequence (DNA): TGTGCCAGCAGCTCAAAAGGACTAGCGGGACCCGGGGAGCTGTTTTTT. Translation: CASSSKGLAGPGELFF.

The rearrangement joins TRBV7-9 to TRBJ2-5; 7 bases are a match to TRBD1. Losses at the gene ends were 5 bases for V and 1 base for J; bases not matched to a gene: 7. The CDR3 length is 15 residues. Germline V lookup: CDR1 SEHNR, CDR2 FQNEAQ (reference sequence). The CDR3 DNA reads as TGTGCCAGCAGCGTCCAGGGACAGCTCCAAGAGACCCAGTACTTC. Its translation is CASSVQGQLQETQYF. The variable domain in full, with the rest retrieved from reference TRBV7-9 and TRBJ2-5, is DTGVSQNPRHKITKRGQNVTFRCDPISEHNRLYWYRQTLGQGPEFLTYFQNEAQLEKSRLLSDRFSAERPKGSFSTLEIQRTEQGDSAMYLCASSVQGQLQETQYFGPGTRLLVL.

The chain's CDR3 is CARQPDRGLGNEQFF. DNA of the CDR3: TGTGCCCGCCAACCAGACAGGGGGCTGGGGAATGAGCAGTTCTTC. The chain joins TRBV2 to TRBJ2-1, with TRBD1 matching 10 bases. The length of the CDR3 is 15 residues. The trim removed 11 bases at V and 7 bases at J, leaving 14 bases unmatched. In germline, CDR1 is SNHLY, CDR2 FYNNEI.

This rearrangement joins TRBV6-5 to TRBJ1-1; D call uncertain. The CDR3 loop spans 13 amino acids. Trimming shortened V by 5 bases and J by 1 base, and 8 bases separated the two germline ends. From germline, CDR1 is MNHEY and CDR2 SVGAGI. In DNA form, the CDR3 reads TGTGCCAGCAGTCCCTACGGGAACACTGAAGCTTTCTTT. Its translation: CASSPYGNTEAFF.

The CDR3 spells CASSLTPGADTQYF. DNA of the CDR3: TGTGCCAGCAGCTTAACACCTGGAGCAGATACGCAGTATTTT. The chain combines TRBV11-3 with TRBJ2-3; D gene ambiguous. Trimming left V 2 bases short and J 4 bases short, with 10 bases between. This CDR3 has 14 residues. Looked up from germline, CDR1 is SGHNT and CDR2 is YENEEA. Together with reference TRBV11-3 and TRBJ2-3, the CDR3 gives the full variable domain: EAGVVQSPRYKIIEKKQPVAFWCNPISGHNTLYWYLQNLGQGPELLIRYENEEAVDDSQLPKDRFSAERLKGVDSTLKIQPAELGDSAVYLCASSLTPGADTQYFGPGTRLTVL.

The chain couples TRBV28 to TRBJ1-2; possible D gene TRBD1, 5 bases. The CDR3 has 13 residues. Trimming took off 6 bases at V and 5 bases at J, with 13 bases between the two ends. Germline CDR1 MDHEN, CDR2 SYDVKM. The CDR3 loop reads CASSFGGVYGYTF. DNA of the CDR3: TGTGCCAGCAGCTTCGGGGGGGTTTATGGCTACACCTTC.

The chain employs TRBV27 and TRBJ2-1; TRBD2 agrees at 7 bases. Trimming took 3 bases from V and 4 from J; bases not matched to a gene: 12. From germline, CDR1 is MNHEY and CDR2 SMNVEV (reference sequence). The CDR3 totals 17 residues. The CDR3 reads CASSFGVAGDRYNEQFF. CDR3 DNA sequence: TGTGCCAGCAGTTTCGGAGTAGCGGGCGACCGGTACAATGAGCAGTTCTTC.

Notes on this clone: The same CDR3 is also encoded by other DNA sequences in this sample. The CDR3 DNA reads TGTGCCAGCAGTTTGCGGGATCAGCCCCAGCATTTT. The encoded protein is CASSLRDQPQHF. The chain joins TRBV28 to TRBJ1-5; D uncertain. V gave up 3 bases and J gave up 5 bases, with 5 bases separating them. Germline values: CDR1 MDHEN, CDR2 SYDVKM. The CDR3 is 12 amino acids. Full variable domain (remainder filled in from reference TRBV28 and TRBJ1-5): DVKVTQSSRYLVKRTGEKVFLECVQDMDHENMFWYRQDPGLGLRLIYFSYDVKMKEKGDIPEGYSVSREKKERFSLILESASTNQTSMYLCASSLRDQPQHFGDGTRLSIL.

This clone was seen only once. This same CDR3 is encoded by further DNA sequences in the sample. The chain has TRBV2 and TRBJ2-3; D is uncertain. The CDR3 runs to 11 residues. Trimming took off 6 bases at V and 2 bases at J, with 3 bases between the two ends. Germline-derived CDR1 and CDR2 are SNHLY and FYNNEI. CDR3: CASRDTDTQYF. CDR3 nucleotides: TGTGCCAGCAGAGACACAGATACGCAGTATTTT.

The chain joins TRBV5-4 to TRBJ2-3; D remains unclear. In germline, CDR1 is SGHNT, CDR2 YYREEE (reference sequence). The V and J ends lost 0 bases and 0 bases respectively, with 5 bases between them. The CDR3 is 14 amino acids. The CDR3 sequence is CASSLAKSTDTQYF. CDR3 DNA: TGTGCCAGCAGCTTGGCCAAGAGCACAGATACGCAGTATTTT.

V gene TRBV4-1 combines with J gene TRBJ2-5; TRBD1 or TRBD2 may be the D gene (6 bases each). CDR3 size: 16 residues. Germline V CDR1 and CDR2: MGHRA, YSYEKL. The V gene lost 2 bases and the J gene lost 5 bases, with 18 bases spanning the gap. This CDR3 reads CASSQRVGGGRETQYF. Here the CDR3 DNA reads TGCGCCAGCAGCCAAAGGGTAGGGGGAGGCCGGGAGACCCAGTACTTC.

The chain is built from TRBV20-1 and TRBJ2-1; D uncertain. Germline assignment: CDR1 DFQATT and CDR2 SNEGSKA (reference sequence). Trimming pared 3 bases from V and 8 bases from J, leaving 8 bases between. The CDR3 is 11 residues long. The CDR3 protein is CSARVRDEQFF. CDR3 DNA sequence: TGCAGTGCTAGGGTTAGGGATGAGCAGTTCTTC.

This chain connects TRBV6-5 to TRBJ2-5; 7 bases align to TRBD1. V was pared by 6 bases and J by 3 bases, with 7 bases of the junction left unmatched. The CDR3 has 14 residues. CDR1 is MNHEY, CDR2 SVGAGI, per germline. The DNA for the CDR3 is TGTGCCAGCAGGACAAGGGGGCGAGAAGAGACCCAGTACTTC. Amino acid sequence: CASRTRGREETQYF.

The genes are TRBV28 and TRBJ2-1; the match to TRBD2 covers 9 bases. Germline trimming cut 3 bases from V and 2 bases from J; bases unmatched to any gene: 5. Germline values: CDR1 MDHEN, CDR2 SYDVKM. This CDR3 region has 16 residues. The CDR3 loop is CASSFSSGATYNEQFF. CDR3 sequence (DNA): TGTGCCAGCAGTTTCTCTAGCGGGGCAACCTACAATGAGCAGTTCTTC.

The V call is TRBV9, the J call TRBJ1-1, with 8 positions matching TRBD1. This CDR3 has 12 amino acids. J gave up 11 bases and V 4 bases, and 7 bases lay outside the gene matches. Germline lookup yields CDR1 SGDLS and CDR2 YYNGEE. CDR3 DNA: TGTGCCAGCAGCACTACGGACAGGGACGCTTTCTTT. It specifies CASSTTDRDAFF.

V usage is TRBV19 and J usage is TRBJ1-1; D gene ambiguous. Germline CDR1 reads LNHDA; CDR2 reads SQIVND (reference sequence). The CDR3 is 13 residues long. The V end lost 4 bases, the J end lost 1 base, and 7 bases lay between the germline ends. The CDR3 DNA reads TGTGCCAGTAGTAACCCGGGGAACACTGAAGCTTTCTTT. Translation: CASSNPGNTEAFF.

V and J are TRBV28 and TRBJ1-1; D uncertain. This CDR3 is 15 amino acids long. Germline V gene sequence: CDR1 MDHEN, CDR2 SYDVKM. Trimming removed 2 bases at V and 0 bases at J, with 10 bases between. CDR3 loop: CASSLRSRMNTEAFF. The CDR3 DNA is TGTGCCAGCAGTTTAAGAAGTCGTATGAACACTGAAGCTTTCTTT. The full variable domain, in which reference TRBV28 and TRBJ1-1 provide the parts outside the CDR3, is DVKVTQSSRYLVKRTGEKVFLECVQDMDHENMFWYRQDPGLGLRLIYFSYDVKMKEKGDIPEGYSVSREKKERFSLILESASTNQTSMYLCASSLRSRMNTEAFFGQGTRLTVV.

The V and J genes are TRBV29-1 and TRBJ2-1; D not resolved. Per the germline V gene, CDR1 is SQVTM and CDR2 is ANQGSEA. The CDR3 consists of 12 residues. Trimming removed 4 bases from V and 6 bases from J, with 10 bases in between. The CDR3: CSVGGVGNEQFF. CDR3 DNA sequence: TGCAGCGTTGGTGGAGTGGGCAATGAGCAGTTCTTC.

The V call is TRBV28, the J call TRBJ2-7, with D possibly being TRBD2 (6 bases). This CDR3 spans 13 amino acids. Germline-derived CDR1 and CDR2 are MDHEN and SYDVKM. V lost 1 base, J lost 3 bases, and 7 bases lay in between. The CDR3 reads CASSLYGSYEQYF. DNA for the CDR3: TGTGCCAGCAGTTTATACGGGAGCTACGAGCAGTACTTC.

Turning to this clone: Other DNA sequences within the sample encode an identical CDR3. This chain uses TRBV7-2 with TRBJ2-5; no clear D gene. The CDR3 spans 13 residues. Germline V lookup: CDR1 SGHTA, CDR2 FQGNSA. V lost 1 base to trimming and J lost 2 bases, with 5 bases between them. The chain's CDR3 is CASSLDYQETQYF. The CDR3 nucleotides read TGTGCCAGCAGCTTAGACTATCAAGAGACCCAGTACTTC.

The rearrangement joins TRBV27 to TRBJ1-2; D not resolved. The CDR3 spans 15 residues. CDR1 and CDR2 (germline): MNHEY, SMNVEV (reference sequence). Trimming took 3 bases from V and 8 from J, leaving 19 bases between them. CDR3 amino acids: CASSLVPGGVWGYTF. CDR3 nucleotide sequence: TGTGCCAGCAGTTTGGTCCCGGGCGGCGTGTGGGGCTACACCTTC.

This sequence joins TRBV18 and TRBJ2-7; TRBD1 or TRBD2 may be the D gene (6 bases each). The CDR3 covers 16 residues. Germline V gene lookup returns CDR1 KGHSH and CDR2 LQKENI. Trimming pared 3 bases from V and 0 bases from J, leaving 15 bases between. DNA for the CDR3: TGTGCCAGCTCACCGCGAAGGGGGGCCAGCTCCTACGAGCAGTACTTC. Translated, it gives CASSPRRGASSYEQYF.

The table lists this clone with a count of one. The chain links TRBV5-6 to TRBJ2-7; TRBD2 is a possible D gene (6 bases). V lost 9 bases to trimming and J lost 7 bases, with 23 bases between them. Looked up from germline, CDR1 is SGHDT and CDR2 is YYEEEE. The CDR3 runs to 14 residues. The CDR3 reads CATSPASRAGEQYF. CDR3 in DNA: TGTGCCACCTCACCGGCGTCCAGGGCGGGGGAGCAGTACTTC.